A single T cell receptor (beta chain) is shown here with its context. In its sample, this clonotype was seen a few times. It lacks a known antigen. It has no much larger one-base neighbor in the sample; base qualities were not kept. Libraries were built with RT-PCR. This sample was sequenced with a NextSeq 550. TCRdb reprocessed the public reads (quality trimming at Q25 with fastp, clone calling with MiXCR) and kept in-frame beta chains. Every entry covers one CDR3 protein and lists the most common genes and DNA from its rows. For this sample the table gives approximately 170,000 distinct CDR3 sequences, of which 30% were detected only once. The top ten clones comprise approximately 3% of the sample. The data belong to a study of patients and donors after allogeneic stem cell transplantation (dated by TCRdb to between 2020 and 2021). The CDR3 measures 16 amino acids from cysteine to phenylalanine. The CDR3 DNA has 48 bases and is translated from base 1. V and J lose 2 bases and 3 bases, and a span of 14 bases separates them. The germline V gene sets CDR1 to SGHDT and CDR2 to YYEEEE.

Specimen: blood, either unsorted or a sorted T cell fraction (not recorded which). The rearrangement combines TRBV5-6 with TRBJ2-2; confidence is insufficient to name the D gene. This receptor was obtained from a human donor who was either an allogeneic HSCT recipient or a stem cell or donor lymphocyte infusion donor (not recorded which). It is not recorded whose cells these are; they may come from a transplant donor. CDR3 loop: CASSLPLGSHTGELFF. In nucleotide form, the sequence is TGTGCCAGCAGCTTACCCCTAGGCAGTCACACCGGGGAGCTGTTTTTT.